The clone carrying this T cell receptor beta chain was found once. Its antigen is undetermined. The sample belongs to a study of cytomegalovirus exposure and HLA in healthy donors. General study results and limits: In an earlier analysis, about 90% or about 30%: the productive usage of most TCR beta V segments. Sequences of the TCR beta chain were said to predict the HLA-A and HLA-B alleles of most subjects accurately. Within the data, a cluster of highly shared sequence variants was likely a sequencing artifact.

Donors were nominally healthy when sampled, though unrecorded immune exposures were likely. Researchers ran the PCR with 60 Vbeta and 13 Jbeta primers. The repertoire was sequenced with immunoSEQ multiplex PCR; TCRdb's copy has only in-frame clones and lacks some. The data contain 300,000 or so clones, 84% of them singletons. This CDR3 spans 16 amino acids. Germline V gives CDR1 LNHDA, CDR2 SQIVND (reference sequence). V was pared by 5 bases and J by 2 bases, with 16 bases between. The receptor was derived from a woman between 35 and 50 years old in good health and CMV-seropositive. This sequence joins TRBV19 and TRBJ2-1; no clear D gene. Sample: PBMCs. The CDR3, as DNA: TGTGCCAGTAGTTTTAATAGAGACTCAACCTACAATGAGCAGTTCTTC. Translated, it gives CASSFNRDSTYNEQFF.